The T cell receptor (beta chain) described here comes from a study of CD8+CD57+ T cells in acquired aplastic anemia. Across the whole study: Average DNA yield from sorted CD4+ and CD8+ cells was approximately 3 ug. Study-wide results and limits: No significant difference in CD8+ Simpson's diversity was found between patients and controls. Patients had approximately 29 CD8+ CDR3 sequences in common with controls (the shared set).

V was cut by 2 bases and J by 4 bases, with 8 bases left in between. CDR1 is SNHLY, CDR2 FYNNEI, per germline. The CDR3 loop spans 13 amino acids. CDR3 and TCR beta VDJ profiling relied on genomic DNA as the template. TCRdb re-analysed the reads in MiXCR, keeping a single row per CDR3 protein. The data show about 160,000 distinct CDR3 sequences, roughly 48% seen once. As regards this clonotype: Its antigen remains unidentified.

Patients sequenced had flow cytometry evidence of CD8+CD57+ cell expansion. The study sampled blood from patients who had received no therapy. Sequenced material: sorted CD4+, CD8+, or CD8+CD57+ T cells (not recorded which) from PBMCs. The TCR sequence derives from a human donor with aplastic anemia. The gene calls are TRBV2 and TRBJ1-1; no firm D call. The CDR3 is CASSETVVTEAFF. The CDR3 DNA is TGTGCCAGCAGTGAAACAGTAGTCACTGAAGCTTTCTTT.